This note documents a single T cell receptor (beta chain) sequence. Its antigen is not yet known. Within one base of it there is no much larger clone, and no base qualities were kept. Taken from the germline V gene, the CDR1 and CDR2 loops are SQVTM and ANQGSEA. The CDR3 goes from the cysteine to the phenylalanine over 13 residues. The retained sequence is limited to the CDR3, 39 bases, with the frame set at the first base. V is clipped by 4 bases and J by 6 bases, and the sequence between their germline boundaries is 16 bases long. This specimen comes from a study of shared clonotypes between healthy human individuals (dated by TCRdb to about 2020). As for the study more broadly: A few men and a couple of women, aged 18 to 49 years, made up the cohort. Between about 0.9 and 8.9 billion PBMCs per donor were obtained by leukapheresis. For each donor, three plates each were used for CD4 naive and CD4 memory, two plates were used for CD8 naive, and one plate was used for CD8 memory. To estimate repertoire size and how much clonotypes are shared between individuals, the study performed deep sequencing of blood TCR repertoires from 4 to 6 healthy adults. Libraries were prepared and TCR repertoires were sequenced by different laboratories using diverse techniques, in order to increase sequencing depth and limit assay-specific biases. Study-wide findings and limitations: Naive subsets generally had larger estimated clonotype richness than memory subsets. Rarefaction of sorted-subset datasets indicated incomplete sequencing despite the large sequencing depth. When four donors were compared, the shared fraction of clonotypes was around 5% for naive CD4, less than 4% for naive CD8, 2% to 2.5% for memory CD4, and 0.35% to 0.4% for memory CD8. Because the study included only a small number of donors, the genetic and exposure-history diversity represented was limited. Compared with non-shared clonotypes, clonotypes shared by all four sorted-subset donors had higher generation probabilities. Sampling was limited to blood, and TCR repertoires in tissue likely differ from TCR repertoires in blood. Pairwise subsampling indicated that sequencing depth was expected to affect the degree of clonotype sharing among donors.

Donors were healthy HIV-negative adults with no recently reported acute infections or vaccinations. Every donor was a Caucasian adult residing in Nashville, Tennessee, USA. CD4+ T cells were enriched through magnetic negative selection, after which naive cells were positively selected on CD45RA and the remaining negative fraction served as the memory subset. Blood was obtained by leukapheresis, after which PBMCs were separated by Ficoll-Histopaque density gradient centrifugation and cryopreserved in liquid nitrogen vapor phase. Analytical flow cytometry was used to check the purity and quantity of each magnetically sorted T cell population. From each sorted fraction, genomic DNA was isolated and quantified by UV absorbance on a Nanodrop 2000c. TCR CDR3 regions were amplified from genomic DNA by multiplex PCR using the deep immunoSEQ assay. Extracted genomic DNA from each cell subset was distributed evenly across all wells of several immunoSEQ 96-well plates, and each plate was treated as a replicate. Each replicate PCR for sorted subsets received around 200 ng genomic DNA, equal to about 30,000 T cell genomes. Purified libraries were measured with a Qubit 3.0 fluorometer, size-checked on a Bioanalyzer 2100, and measured again with the KAPA Library Quantification kit. Every immunoSEQ 96-well plate was sequenced on a separate single-read 150-cycle Illumina NextSeq 550 flow cell. The authors' analysis ran thus. Because the immunoSEQ output included only junctional sequences and no quality scores, the filtering could not be the same as the filtering used for full-length reads. Sequences were annotated with PyIR, a Python wrapper for IgBLAST v1.9, and V/J genes and CDR3 were assigned using IMGT germline references. Any read was removed if the V/J assignment was weak (E-value above 1e-6), the CDR3 was missing, or the read contained stop codons, out-of-frame junctions, or ambiguous translated residues. V3J clonotypes were defined as sequences sharing an identical inferred V gene, J gene, and CDR3 amino acid sequence. Percentage overlap between repertoires was calculated by dividing the number of shared unique clonotypes by the size of the smaller repertoire. RTK rarefaction, the Chao1 estimator, and Recon v2.1 estimates of unobserved clonotypes were used to assess repertoire richness. OLGA was used to compute generation probabilities for all TCRbeta clonotypes that the gDNA method yielded from a handful of donors. TCRdb obtained this table from immuneACCESS and retained in-frame rearrangements with V and J assigned. These tables miss some clones; where compared with another copy, unresolved V genes account for less than half of the shortfall, and the remainder is unexplained. V and J calls and clone size are those listed in that table; D and trimming were worked out from the DNA. The sample table records approximately 1.5 million clones; around 98.5% of these occur just once. The top ten hold about 0.34% of the sample.

This TCR was sampled from a man between 25 and 39 years old in good health. The sequenced sample consisted of naive CD4+ T cells sorted from blood. The cell subset or site label, read with the paper, signifies: CD45RA+ positively selected. The rearrangement combines TRBV29-1 with TRBJ2-7; a weak D assignment points to TRBD2 (5 bases agree). The CDR3: CSVVPLEGAEQYF. The nucleotide sequence is given as TGCAGCGTTGTTCCCCTCGAGGGTGCCGAGCAGTACTTC.